This entry concerns a single T cell receptor (beta chain). Its antigen remains unidentified. Rectal tissue came from one to two pinch biopsies taken at colonoscopy. This record comes from a study of pediatric ulcerative colitis. Study-level findings and limits: Two rectal CDR3 clonotypes occurred in all ulcerative colitis patients. A couple of patients' blood samples yielded substantially fewer templates. In rectum, acute severe colitis had expanded clones and less diversity. Ulcerative colitis patients shared more blood-rectal clones than controls.

Method: immunoSEQ multiplex PCR; TCRdb's copy keeps in-frame clones and lacks some. The sample lists more than 10,000 clones, around 77% seen once, with 4.5% in the top ten. What was sequenced was gut tissue. The TCR comes from a boy younger than 18 who was a control in a study of pediatric ulcerative colitis.

In nucleotides, the CDR3 is TGTGCCAGCAGTGAGGAATCGGCAAGCTCTGGGGCCAACGTCCTGACTTTC. This codes for CASSEESASSGANVLTF. V and J are TRBV2 and TRBJ2-6; D is ambiguous. V gave up 3 bases and J gave up 0 bases, with 12 bases separating them. The CDR3 extends over 17 amino acids. In germline, CDR1 is SNHLY, CDR2 FYNNEI.